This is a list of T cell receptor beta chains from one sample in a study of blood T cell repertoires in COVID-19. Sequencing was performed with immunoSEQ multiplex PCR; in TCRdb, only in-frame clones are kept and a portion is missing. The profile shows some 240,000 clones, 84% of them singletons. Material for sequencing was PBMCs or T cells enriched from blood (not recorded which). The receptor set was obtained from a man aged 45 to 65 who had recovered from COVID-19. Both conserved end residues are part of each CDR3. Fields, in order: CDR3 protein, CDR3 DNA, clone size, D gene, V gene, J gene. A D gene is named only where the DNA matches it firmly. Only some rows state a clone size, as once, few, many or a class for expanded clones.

CDR3 protein: CASSLMWGQINSYEQYF
CDR3 DNA: TGTGCCAGCAGCTTGATGTGGGGGCAGATCAACTCCTACGAGCAGTACTTC
clone size: .
D gene: .
V gene: TRBV5-5
J gene: TRBJ2-7

CDR3 protein: CASSPTDSGGSGNTIYF
CDR3 DNA: TGTGCCAGCTCACCAACGGACAGCGGGGGCTCTGGAAACACCATATATTTT
clone size: .
D gene: .
V gene: TRBV18
J gene: TRBJ1-3

CDR3 protein: CSGLDTGGDEKLFF
CDR3 DNA: TGCAGCGGGCTAGACACAGGGGGCGATGAAAAACTGTTTTTT
clone size: once
D gene: TRBD1
V gene: TRBV29-1
J gene: TRBJ1-4

CDR3 protein: CASSFSGVQPQHF
CDR3 DNA: TGTGCCAGCAGTTTTAGCGGGGTTCAGCCCCAGCATTTT
clone size: few
D gene: .
V gene: TRBV27
J gene: TRBJ1-5

CDR3 protein: CATSGADRGTYGYTF
CDR3 DNA: TGTGCCACCAGCGGTGCGGACAGGGGCACTTATGGCTACACCTTC
clone size: .
D gene: TRBD1
V gene: TRBV15
J gene: TRBJ1-2

CDR3 protein: CASSSEGSSNQPQHF
CDR3 DNA: TGTGCCAGCAGCTCCGAGGGTAGCAGCAATCAGCCCCAGCATTTT
clone size: .
D gene: .
V gene: TRBV7-9
J gene: TRBJ1-5

CDR3 protein: CASSLRLSGETQYF
CDR3 DNA: TGTGCCAGCAGCCTCCGACTCTCCGGGGAGACCCAGTACTTC
clone size: .
D gene: .
V gene: TRBV7-2
J gene: TRBJ2-5

CDR3 protein: CASGEDFNNSPLHF
CDR3 DNA: TGTGCTAGTGGTGAGGATTTTAACAATTCACCCCTCCACTTT
clone size: few
D gene: .
V gene: TRBV12-5
J gene: TRBJ1-6

CDR3 protein: CASSLVQGDSRYTF
CDR3 DNA: TGCGCCAGCAGCTTGGTTCAAGGGGATTCTCGCTACACCTTC
clone size: .
D gene: .
V gene: TRBV5-1
J gene: TRBJ1-2

CDR3 protein: CASSDLTRGEQFF
CDR3 DNA: TGCGCCAGCAGTGACCTGACCCGAGGTGAGCAGTTCTTC
clone size: .
D gene: .
V gene: TRBV5-1
J gene: TRBJ2-1

CDR3 protein: CARGGGRGLRTDTQYF
CDR3 DNA: TGCGCCCGCGGCGGGGGGCGGGGGTTGCGCACAGATACGCAGTATTTT
clone size: .
D gene: TRBD2
V gene: TRBV5-1
J gene: TRBJ2-3

CDR3 protein: CASSVGRSSYEQYF
CDR3 DNA: TGTGCCAGCAGCGTGGGCAGGTCATCCTACGAGCAGTACTTC
clone size: .
D gene: .
V gene: TRBV9
J gene: TRBJ2-7

CDR3 protein: CASSFRGDQLFF
CDR3 DNA: TGTGCCAGCAGTTTCCGGGGGGACCAACTGTTTTTT
clone size: once
D gene: .
V gene: TRBV12-3/TRBV12-4
J gene: TRBJ1-4

CDR3 protein: CASSESTGGRGYTF
CDR3 DNA: TGCGCCAGCAGTGAGTCGACAGGGGGCAGGGGCTACACCTTC
clone size: .
D gene: TRBD1
V gene: TRBV10-1
J gene: TRBJ1-2

CDR3 protein: CASSGRTGQETQYF
CDR3 DNA: TGTGCCAGCAGTGGAAGGACAGGTCAGGAGACCCAGTACTTC
clone size: .
D gene: TRBD1
V gene: TRBV6-2/TRBV6-3
J gene: TRBJ2-5

CDR3 protein: CASSLRTDTQYF
CDR3 DNA: TGTGCCAGCAGTCTCCGCACAGATACGCAGTATTTT
clone size: .
D gene: .
V gene: TRBV12-3/TRBV12-4
J gene: TRBJ2-3

CDR3 protein: CASSSTAKTGELFF
CDR3 DNA: TGTGCCAGCAGCTCGACAGCTAAGACCGGGGAGCTGTTTTTT
clone size: .
D gene: .
V gene: TRBV3-1/TRBV3-2
J gene: TRBJ2-2

CDR3 protein: CASSLLPGKGEQYF
CDR3 DNA: TGTGCCAGCAGTTTACTCCCGGGAAAAGGGGAGCAGTACTTC
clone size: once
D gene: .
V gene: TRBV28
J gene: TRBJ2-7

CDR3 protein: CASSPLVNGETQYF
CDR3 DNA: TGTGCCAGCAGCCCACTAGTAAATGGGGAGACCCAGTACTTC
clone size: .
D gene: .
V gene: TRBV3-1/TRBV3-2
J gene: TRBJ2-5

CDR3 protein: CASRAAGGNYGYTF
CDR3 DNA: TGTGCCAGCAGGGCCGCAGGGGGGAACTATGGCTACACCTTC
clone size: .
D gene: TRBD1
V gene: TRBV6-4
J gene: TRBJ1-2

CDR3 protein: CASSLRTSGNEQYF
CDR3 DNA: TGTGCCAGCAGCTTACGGACTAGCGGGAACGAGCAGTACTTC
clone size: once
D gene: TRBD2
V gene: TRBV5-4
J gene: TRBJ2-7

CDR3 protein: CASRFGGGYTF
CDR3 DNA: TGTGCCAGTAGGTTCGGGGGAGGCTACACCTTC
clone size: .
D gene: .
V gene: TRBV19
J gene: TRBJ1-2

CDR3 protein: CSVDGPGQGRWEQYF
CDR3 DNA: TGCAGCGTTGACGGGCCGGGACAGGGACGTTGGGAGCAGTACTTC
clone size: .
D gene: TRBD1
V gene: TRBV29-1
J gene: TRBJ2-7

CDR3 protein: CASSSYQGTTNEKLFF
CDR3 DNA: TGTGCCAGCAGTTCCTACCAGGGGACAACTAATGAAAAACTGTTTTTT
clone size: few
D gene: .
V gene: TRBV27
J gene: TRBJ1-4

CDR3 protein: CATRASFTDTQYF
CDR3 DNA: TGTGCCACCAGAGCCTCCTTCACAGATACGCAGTATTTT
clone size: .
D gene: .
V gene: TRBV24-1
J gene: TRBJ2-3

CDR3 protein: CSASQGSGNTIYF
CDR3 DNA: TGCAGTGCTAGTCAGGGTTCCGGAAACACCATATATTTT
clone size: few
D gene: .
V gene: TRBV20-1
J gene: TRBJ1-3

CDR3 protein: CASSEDRGFSYEQYF
CDR3 DNA: TGTGCCAGCAGTGAAGACAGGGGTTTCTCCTACGAGCAGTACTTC
clone size: .
D gene: TRBD1
V gene: TRBV25-1
J gene: TRBJ2-7

CDR3 protein: CASSRAGTSEQYF
CDR3 DNA: TGTGCCAGCAGCCGAGCCGGGACTAGCGAGCAGTACTTC
clone size: once
D gene: TRBD2
V gene: TRBV5-4
J gene: TRBJ2-7

CDR3 protein: CATSEASGGPEQFF
CDR3 DNA: TGTGCCACCAGTGAGGCTAGCGGGGGGCCAGAGCAGTTCTTC
clone size: few
D gene: TRBD2
V gene: TRBV24-1
J gene: TRBJ2-1

CDR3 protein: CAVAGGRRGGEQFF
CDR3 DNA: TGTGCCGTCGCCGGGGGGCGCCGCGGGGGTGAGCAGTTCTTC
clone size: .
D gene: .
V gene: TRBV6-5
J gene: TRBJ2-1

CDR3 protein: CASMGGNSDTQYF
CDR3 DNA: TGTGCCAGCATGGGGGGGAATTCAGATACGCAGTATTTT
clone size: .
D gene: TRBD2
V gene: TRBV2
J gene: TRBJ2-3

CDR3 protein: CATSDSTFGRTDTQYF
CDR3 DNA: TGTGCCACCAGTGATTCGACTTTCGGTCGCACAGATACGCAGTATTTT
clone size: .
D gene: .
V gene: TRBV24-1
J gene: TRBJ2-3

CDR3 protein: CASSLFATNEKLFF
CDR3 DNA: TGCGCCAGCAGCCTATTTGCAACTAATGAAAAACTGTTTTTT
clone size: .
D gene: .
V gene: TRBV5-1
J gene: TRBJ1-4

CDR3 protein: CASSSAREGTDTQYF
CDR3 DNA: TGTGCCAGCAGCTCTGCTAGGGAGGGCACAGATACGCAGTATTTT
clone size: .
D gene: .
V gene: TRBV11-1
J gene: TRBJ2-3

CDR3 protein: CASSGGGVALNRRYGYTF
CDR3 DNA: TGCGCCAGCAGCGGGGGAGGGGTCGCCCTGAATAGACGATATGGCTACACCTTC
clone size: .
D gene: .
V gene: TRBV5-1
J gene: TRBJ1-2

CDR3 protein: CASSLQGFSSYEQYF
CDR3 DNA: TGTGCCAGCAGCCTACAGGGTTTTAGCTCCTACGAGCAGTACTTC
clone size: .
D gene: .
V gene: TRBV5-8
J gene: TRBJ2-7

CDR3 protein: CARGVAGNTGELFF
CDR3 DNA: TGTGCCCGCGGAGTAGCGGGGAACACCGGGGAGCTGTTTTTT
clone size: .
D gene: TRBD2
V gene: TRBV30
J gene: TRBJ2-2

CDR3 protein: CASSLGMVAGATDEQFF
CDR3 DNA: TGTGCCAGCAGCTTAGGGATGGTAGCGGGCGCGACGGATGAGCAGTTCTTC
clone size: .
D gene: TRBD2
V gene: TRBV11-3
J gene: TRBJ2-1

CDR3 protein: CASSLRHLWGYTF
CDR3 DNA: TGTGCCAGCAGTTTAAGACATCTATGGGGCTACACCTTC
clone size: .
D gene: .
V gene: TRBV28
J gene: TRBJ1-2

CDR3 protein: CASSAKTGANVLTF
CDR3 DNA: TGTGCCAGCAGCGCGAAGACTGGGGCCAACGTCCTGACTTTC
clone size: .
D gene: .
V gene: TRBV5-4
J gene: TRBJ2-6

CDR3 protein: CAIVGRRGYQPQHF
CDR3 DNA: TGTGCCATCGTCGGCAGGCGGGGGTATCAGCCCCAGCATTTT
clone size: .
D gene: .
V gene: TRBV24-1
J gene: TRBJ1-5

CDR3 protein: CASSQSPGINSYEQYF
CDR3 DNA: TGCGCCAGCAGTCAATCTCCGGGTATTAACTCCTACGAGCAGTACTTC
clone size: .
D gene: .
V gene: TRBV23-1
J gene: TRBJ2-7

CDR3 protein: CASSLGALGGQPQHF
CDR3 DNA: TGTGCCAGCAGCTTAGGCGCTTTGGGGGGTCAGCCCCAGCATTTT
clone size: .
D gene: .
V gene: TRBV7-2
J gene: TRBJ1-5

CDR3 protein: CASSPSGRGTGELFF
CDR3 DNA: TGTGCCAGCAGCCCCTCGGGCAGGGGGACCGGGGAGCTGTTTTTT
clone size: .
D gene: TRBD1
V gene: TRBV7-2
J gene: TRBJ2-2

CDR3 protein: CAISELPGDEQYF
CDR3 DNA: TGTGCCATCAGTGAGTTGCCAGGGGACGAGCAGTACTTC
clone size: .
D gene: .
V gene: TRBV10-3
J gene: TRBJ2-7

CDR3 protein: CASMPGLAGVEETQYF
CDR3 DNA: TGTGCCAGTATGCCGGGACTAGCGGGAGTTGAAGAGACCCAGTACTTC
clone size: .
D gene: TRBD2
V gene: TRBV27
J gene: TRBJ2-5

CDR3 protein: CASSLELLDTGELFF
CDR3 DNA: TGCGCCAGCAGCTTGGAACTATTGGACACCGGGGAGCTGTTTTTT
clone size: .
D gene: .
V gene: TRBV5-1
J gene: TRBJ2-2

CDR3 protein: CASSLASLAAEAQYF
CDR3 DNA: TGTGCCAGCAGCTTAGCCTCACTAGCGGCCGAGGCCCAGTACTTC
clone size: .
D gene: TRBD2
V gene: TRBV7-9
J gene: TRBJ2-5

CDR3 protein: CSARRGVLVSEAFF
CDR3 DNA: TGCAGCGCTCGCCGCGGGGTCCTAGTGAGTGAAGCTTTCTTT
clone size: .
D gene: .
V gene: TRBV29-1
J gene: TRBJ1-1

CDR3 protein: CASQTGTRYDDEQFF
CDR3 DNA: TGTGCCAGCCAAACCGGGACTAGGTATGACGATGAGCAGTTCTTC
clone size: .
D gene: TRBD2
V gene: TRBV5-5
J gene: TRBJ2-1

CDR3 protein: CASSPTLGSRNQPQHF
CDR3 DNA: TGTGCCAGCAGTCCCACCTTGGGGAGTCGCAATCAGCCCCAGCATTTT
clone size: .
D gene: .
V gene: TRBV27
J gene: TRBJ1-5

CDR3 protein: CASSLGRGGETQYF
CDR3 DNA: TGTGCCAGCAGCTTAGGACGGGGTGGAGAGACCCAGTACTTC
clone size: .
D gene: .
V gene: TRBV7-2
J gene: TRBJ2-5

CDR3 protein: CASTRRREGSDTQYF
CDR3 DNA: TGTGCCAGCACCAGAAGGAGGGAGGGTTCAGATACGCAGTATTTT
clone size: .
D gene: TRBD2
V gene: TRBV11-2
J gene: TRBJ2-3

CDR3 protein: CASSSGRFYGYTF
CDR3 DNA: TGTGCCAGCAGCTCGGGGAGGTTCTATGGCTACACCTTC
clone size: .
D gene: .
V gene: TRBV12-3/TRBV12-4
J gene: TRBJ1-2

CDR3 protein: CASSPLGGTVDTQYF
CDR3 DNA: TGCGCCAGCAGCCCCCTTGGTGGGACAGTGGATACGCAGTATTTT
clone size: .
D gene: TRBD1
V gene: TRBV5-1
J gene: TRBJ2-3